This TCR beta chain was obtained from a study of blood T cell repertoires in COVID-19 (dated by TCRdb to 2018 to 2020). Regarding the research as a whole: Collaborator samples came from the United States, Italy and Spain and covered acute and convalescent phases of COVID-19. Where HLA class I and class II types were available, the types were taken from metadata supplied by the sample provider, not from assay-based typing. Samples came from the ongoing ImmuneRACE study (first 160 participants) plus 1,254 subjects from 6 global collaborators. The prospective study material was composed of cDNA or gDNA derived from T cells, B-cell-depleted T cells, or PBMCs. The dataset comprised deeply sampled blood TCRbeta repertoires from subjects exposed to, actively infected with, or recovered from COVID-19. Sample metadata almost always included a de-identified subject ID, COVID-19 status, age in years and sex. The repertoires were made available in a free public database intended to serve as a resource for research on the immune response to SARS-CoV-2. The study at large found these results: The quantity of clinical and demographic metadata differed by source and by participant and was supplied without curation.

TCRbeta CDR3 regions were amplified from genomic DNA using the immunoSEQ Assay, a bias-controlled multiplex PCR. As for the original processing: Nucleated cell counts per sample were estimated from amplification of reference gene primers within the assay. Sequence reads were collapsed and filtered to measure the absolute abundance of every unique TCRbeta CDR3 rearrangement. For each sample, productive Simpson clonality was calculated by taking the square root of Simpson's diversity index across productive rearrangements. Here the immuneACCESS table is served through TCRdb, limited to in-frame sequences with V and J called. Missing clones are a known gap in these copies; in checked studies unresolved V genes cover under half, and the rest lacks a known reason. The V and J calls and clone size come from that table; D and trimming were worked out from the DNA. In this sample the table shows under 100,000 clones, around 90% of which occur a single time. The ten largest clones take up roughly 3.5% of the sample.

As regards this clone: This clone's antigen is unknown. No base-level quality is on record; no much larger clone is a single base apart.

Whole blood was collected in K2EDTA tubes by collaborating institutions according to the institutions' own protocols. For TCRbeta analysis, collaborators shipped samples as frozen whole blood, isolated PBMCs, or DNA extracted from either of those sample types. The sample comprised peripheral blood. The sequence derives from a woman aged 65 to 85 with acute or convalescent COVID-19.

The DNA sequence is as follows: TGTGCCAGCAGGAGGGATTACAATCAGCCCCAGCATTTT. This translates into CASRRDYNQPQHF. Recombination joined TRBV2 with TRBJ1-5, with no reliable assignment of the D segment. The CDR3 has 13 amino acids, counting the end cysteine and phenylalanine. Only CDR3 DNA is held: 39 bases, read in frame from base 1. Relative to germline, V is 6 bases shorter and J is 3 bases shorter, with 9 bases between their ends. CDR1 SNHLY and CDR2 FYNNEI were looked up in the germline V gene.